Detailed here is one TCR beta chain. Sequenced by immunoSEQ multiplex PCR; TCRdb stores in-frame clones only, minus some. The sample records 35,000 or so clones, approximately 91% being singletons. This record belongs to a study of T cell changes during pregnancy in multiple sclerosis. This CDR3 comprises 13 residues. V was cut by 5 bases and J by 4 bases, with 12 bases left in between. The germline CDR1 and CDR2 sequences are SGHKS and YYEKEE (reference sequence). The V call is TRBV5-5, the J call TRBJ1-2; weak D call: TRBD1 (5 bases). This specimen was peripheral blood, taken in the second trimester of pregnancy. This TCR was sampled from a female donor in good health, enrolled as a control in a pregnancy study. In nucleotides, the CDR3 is TGTGCCAGCAGTCGCCGGGGGGGCTATGGCTACACCTTC. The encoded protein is CASSRRGGYGYTF.